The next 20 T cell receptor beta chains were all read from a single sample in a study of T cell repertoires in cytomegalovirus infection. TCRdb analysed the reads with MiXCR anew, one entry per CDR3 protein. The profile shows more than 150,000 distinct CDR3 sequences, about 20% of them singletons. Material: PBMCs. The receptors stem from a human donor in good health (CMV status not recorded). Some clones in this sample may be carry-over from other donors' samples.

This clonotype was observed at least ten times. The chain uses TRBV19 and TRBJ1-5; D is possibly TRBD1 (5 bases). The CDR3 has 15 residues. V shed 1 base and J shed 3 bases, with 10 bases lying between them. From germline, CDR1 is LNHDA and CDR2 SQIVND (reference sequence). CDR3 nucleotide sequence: TGTGCCAGTAGTATAGTAGGGACCAACAATCAGCCCCAGCATTTT. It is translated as CASSIVGTNNQPQHF.

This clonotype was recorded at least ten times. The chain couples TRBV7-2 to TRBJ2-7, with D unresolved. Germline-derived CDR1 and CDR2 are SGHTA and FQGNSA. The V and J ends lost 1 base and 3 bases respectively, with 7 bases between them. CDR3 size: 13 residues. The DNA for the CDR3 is TGTGCCAGCAGCTTAGGTCCTAACTACGAGCAGTACTTC. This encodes CASSLGPNYEQYF.

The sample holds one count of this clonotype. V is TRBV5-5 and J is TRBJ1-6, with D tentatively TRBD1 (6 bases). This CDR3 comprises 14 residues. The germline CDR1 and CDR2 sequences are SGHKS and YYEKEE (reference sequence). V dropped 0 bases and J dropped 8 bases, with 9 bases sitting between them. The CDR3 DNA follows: TGTGCCAGCAGCTTGGGGGGACAAGATTCACCCCTCCACTTT. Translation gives CASSLGGQDSPLHF.

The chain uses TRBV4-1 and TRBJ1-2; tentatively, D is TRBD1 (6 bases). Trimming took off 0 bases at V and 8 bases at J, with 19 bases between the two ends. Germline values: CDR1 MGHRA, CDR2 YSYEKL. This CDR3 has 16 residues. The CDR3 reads CASSQDHTGGARGYTF. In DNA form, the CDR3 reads TGCGCCAGCAGCCAAGACCACACCGGGGGGGCGAGAGGCTACACCTTC.

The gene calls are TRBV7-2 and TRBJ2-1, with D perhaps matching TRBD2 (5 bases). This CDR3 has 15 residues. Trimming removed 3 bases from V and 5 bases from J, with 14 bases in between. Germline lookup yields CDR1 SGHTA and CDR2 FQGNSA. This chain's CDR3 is CASSLGRSLNNEQFF. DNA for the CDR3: TGTGCCAGCAGCTTGGGGAGAAGCCTGAACAATGAGCAGTTCTTC.

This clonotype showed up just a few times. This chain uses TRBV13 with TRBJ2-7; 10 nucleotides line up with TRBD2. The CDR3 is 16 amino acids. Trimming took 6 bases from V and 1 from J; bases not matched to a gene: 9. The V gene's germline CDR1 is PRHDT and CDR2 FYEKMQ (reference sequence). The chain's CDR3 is CASREAGGPSSYEQYF. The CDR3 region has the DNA TGTGCCAGCAGGGAAGCGGGAGGGCCAAGTTCCTACGAGCAGTACTTC.

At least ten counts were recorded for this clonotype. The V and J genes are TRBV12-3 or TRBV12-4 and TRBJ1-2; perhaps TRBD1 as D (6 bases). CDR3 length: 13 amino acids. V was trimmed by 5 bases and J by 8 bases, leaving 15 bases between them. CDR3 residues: CASSDRTMVGYTF. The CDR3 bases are TGTGCCAGCAGTGACAGGACTATGGTGGGCTACACCTTC.

DNA for the CDR3: TGTGCCAGCAGCCCTAACTCCGACGGACGGGACTACGAGCAGTACTTC. Protein: CASSPNSDGRDYEQYF. The chain uses TRBV7-6 and TRBJ2-7, with D perhaps TRBD2 (5 bases). CDR3 size: 16 residues. Per the germline V gene, CDR1 is SGHVS and CDR2 is FNYEAQ. V was shortened by 5 bases and J by 3 bases, with 20 bases between the two germline ends.

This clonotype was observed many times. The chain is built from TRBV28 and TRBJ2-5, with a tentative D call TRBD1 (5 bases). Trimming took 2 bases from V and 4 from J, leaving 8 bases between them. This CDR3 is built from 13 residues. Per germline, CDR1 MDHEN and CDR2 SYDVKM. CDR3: CASSLQGTETQYF. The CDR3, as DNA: TGTGCCAGCAGTTTACAGGGAACAGAGACCCAGTACTTC.

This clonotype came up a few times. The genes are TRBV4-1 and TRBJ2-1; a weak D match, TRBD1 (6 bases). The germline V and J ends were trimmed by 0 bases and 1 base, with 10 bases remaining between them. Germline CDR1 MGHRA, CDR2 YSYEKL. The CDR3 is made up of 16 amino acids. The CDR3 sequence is CASSQDRRGSYNEQFF. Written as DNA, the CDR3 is TGCGCCAGCAGCCAAGATCGAAGGGGGTCCTACAATGAGCAGTTCTTC.

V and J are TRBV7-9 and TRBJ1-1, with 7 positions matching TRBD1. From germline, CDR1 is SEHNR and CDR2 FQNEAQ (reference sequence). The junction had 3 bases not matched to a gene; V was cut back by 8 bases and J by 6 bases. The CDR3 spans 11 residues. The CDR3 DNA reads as TGTGCCAGCCGACAGGGCGCTGAAGCTTTCTTT. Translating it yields CASRQGAEAFF.

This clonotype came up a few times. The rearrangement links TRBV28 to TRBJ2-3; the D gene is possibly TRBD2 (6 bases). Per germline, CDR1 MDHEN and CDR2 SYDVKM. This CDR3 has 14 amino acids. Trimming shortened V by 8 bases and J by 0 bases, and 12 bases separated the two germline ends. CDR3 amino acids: CASSEAGSTDTQYF. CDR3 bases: TGTGCCAGCTCCGAAGCGGGCAGCACAGATACGCAGTATTTT.

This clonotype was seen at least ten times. The CDR3: CASSLGEVRRSYNEQFF. The CDR3 DNA follows: TGTGCCAGCAGCTTGGGAGAGGTCCGAAGGTCCTACAATGAGCAGTTCTTC. The V gene is TRBV5-6, the J gene TRBJ2-1; D not resolved. The length of the CDR3 is 17 residues. In germline, CDR1 is SGHDT, CDR2 YYEEEE. V was pared by 0 bases and J by 1 base, with 14 bases between.

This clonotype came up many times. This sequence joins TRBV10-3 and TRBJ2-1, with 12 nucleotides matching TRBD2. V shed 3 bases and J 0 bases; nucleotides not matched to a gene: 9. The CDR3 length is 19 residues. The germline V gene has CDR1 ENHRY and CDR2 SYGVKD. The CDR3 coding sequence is TGTGCCATCAGTGATCCGGGACTAGCGGGTTATCGCTCCTACAATGAGCAGTTCTTC. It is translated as CAISDPGLAGYRSYNEQFF.

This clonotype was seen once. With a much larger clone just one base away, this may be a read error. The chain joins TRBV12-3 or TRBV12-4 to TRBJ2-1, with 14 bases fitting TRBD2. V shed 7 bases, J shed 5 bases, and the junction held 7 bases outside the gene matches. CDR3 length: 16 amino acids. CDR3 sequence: CASTQRLAGGHNEQFF. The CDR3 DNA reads TGTGCCAGCACCCAAAGACTAGCGGGGGGGCACAATGAGCAGTTCTTC.

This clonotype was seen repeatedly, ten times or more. CDR3 in DNA: TGCAGCGTTGGGGAATGGGCTAATGAAAAACTGTTTTTT. It codes for CSVGEWANEKLFF. The chain uses TRBV29-1 and TRBJ1-4; D is uncertain. The CDR3 consists of 13 residues. V lost 4 bases, J lost 3 bases, and 9 bases lay in between. The V gene's germline CDR1 is SQVTM and CDR2 ANQGSEA.

CDR3 nucleotides: TGTGCCAGTAGTATAGTGACAGGGGGCATGGATGGCTACACCTTC. Residues: CASSIVTGGMDGYTF. The V and J genes are TRBV19 and TRBJ1-2; TRBD1 agrees at 10 bases. V shed 1 base and J 6 bases; nucleotides not matched to a gene: 5. Germline V gene sequence: CDR1 LNHDA, CDR2 SQIVND (reference sequence). The CDR3 covers 15 residues.

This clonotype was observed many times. CDR3 sequence reads: CASSLVQGQETQYF. CDR3 DNA sequence: TGTGCCAGCAGCTTAGTCCAGGGGCAAGAGACCCAGTACTTC. This rearrangement joins TRBV7-8 to TRBJ2-5; weak D call: TRBD1 (6 bases). V lost 1 base and J lost 2, with 8 bases in between. Germline V gene sequence: CDR1 SGHVS, CDR2 FQNEAQ. The CDR3 covers 14 residues.

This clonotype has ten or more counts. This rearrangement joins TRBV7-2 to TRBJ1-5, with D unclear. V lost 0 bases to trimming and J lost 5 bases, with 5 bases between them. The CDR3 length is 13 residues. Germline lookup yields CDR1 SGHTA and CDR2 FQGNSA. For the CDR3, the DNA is TGTGCCAGCAGCTTAGCGCATTATCAGCCCCAGCATTTT. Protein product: CASSLAHYQPQHF.

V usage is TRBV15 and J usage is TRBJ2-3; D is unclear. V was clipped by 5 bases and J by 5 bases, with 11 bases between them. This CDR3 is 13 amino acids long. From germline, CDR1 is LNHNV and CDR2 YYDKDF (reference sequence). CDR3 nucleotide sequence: TGTGCCACCAGCGGTCAAAAGGGAGATACGCAGTATTTT. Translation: CATSGQKGDTQYF.